This T cell receptor (beta chain) originates from a study of control samples from healthy donors and cancer patients. The CDR3 has 14 residues. The V gene's germline CDR1 is SGDLS and CDR2 YYNGEE. The V and J ends lost 3 bases and 4 bases respectively, with 13 bases between them. Clones were sequenced by immunoSEQ multiplex PCR, and TCRdb holds only the in-frame ones, with some missing. The sample includes fewer than 100,000 clones, roughly four fifths of them seen just once. This clone was seen only a few times. The TCR originated in an older woman in good health. The specimen was blood. The chain links TRBV9 to TRBJ2-5, with D perhaps matching TRBD2 (6 bases). CDR3 DNA sequence: TGTGCCAGCAGCGAATCGGGGGTACCAGAGACCCAGTACTTC. It codes for CASSESGVPETQYF.